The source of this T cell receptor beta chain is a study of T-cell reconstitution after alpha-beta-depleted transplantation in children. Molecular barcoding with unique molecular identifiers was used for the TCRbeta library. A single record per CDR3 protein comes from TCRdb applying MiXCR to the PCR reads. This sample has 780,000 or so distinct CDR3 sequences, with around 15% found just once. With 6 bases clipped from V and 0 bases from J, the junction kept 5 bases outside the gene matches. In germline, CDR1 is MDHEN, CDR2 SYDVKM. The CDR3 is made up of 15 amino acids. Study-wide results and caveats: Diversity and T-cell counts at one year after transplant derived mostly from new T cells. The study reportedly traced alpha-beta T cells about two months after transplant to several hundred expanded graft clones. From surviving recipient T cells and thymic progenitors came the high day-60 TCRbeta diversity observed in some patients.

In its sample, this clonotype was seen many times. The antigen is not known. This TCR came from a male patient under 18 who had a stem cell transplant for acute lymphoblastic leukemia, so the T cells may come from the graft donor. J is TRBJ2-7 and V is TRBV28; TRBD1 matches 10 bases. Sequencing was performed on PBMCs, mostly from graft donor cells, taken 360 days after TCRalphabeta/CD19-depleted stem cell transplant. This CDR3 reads CASRSGQGISYEQYF. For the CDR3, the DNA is TGTGCCAGCAGATCGGGACAGGGGATCTCCTACGAGCAGTACTTC.